The 12 T cell receptor beta chains presented below share a single source sample, sequenced in a study of shared clonotypes between healthy human individuals. Method: immunoSEQ multiplex PCR; TCRdb's copy keeps in-frame clones and lacks some. The table lists 1,400,000 or so clones, 98% of them singletons. Sequencing was carried out using naive CD4+ T cells sorted from blood. As for subset: CD45RA+ positively selected. The receptors stem from a man aged 25 to 40 in good health.

This chain uses TRBV30 with TRBJ2-1; 10 bases agree with TRBD2. Germline V lookup: CDR1 GTSNPN, CDR2 SVGIG (reference sequence). With V trimmed by 0 bases and J by 4 bases, 3 bases remained unmatched. CDR3 length equals 15 residues. This CDR3 is CAWSVGLAEYNEQFF. The DNA for the CDR3 is TGTGCCTGGAGTGTCGGACTAGCGGAATACAATGAGCAGTTCTTC. Based on the CDR3 plus reference TRBV30 and TRBJ2-1, the full variable domain is SQTIHQWPATLVQPVGSPLSLECTVEGTSNPNLYWYRQAAGRGLQLLFYSVGIGQISSEVPQNLSASRPQDRQFILSSKKLLLSDSGFYLCAWSVGLAEYNEQFFGPGTRLTVL.

This rearrangement joins TRBV27 to TRBJ2-7; possibly TRBD2 for D (5 bases). The CDR3 is made up of 14 amino acids. The germline CDR1 and CDR2 sequences are MNHEY and SMNVEV (reference sequence). With 10 bases removed from V and 3 bases from J, the gap between germline ends came to 19 bases. The CDR3 sequence: CATSSAGIYYEQYF. CDR3 nucleotide sequence: TGTGCCACCTCTTCGGCCGGGATCTACTACGAGCAGTACTTC.

The V and J genes are TRBV7-2 and TRBJ2-5; D may be TRBD2 (5 bases). This CDR3 has 15 amino acids. CDR1 is SGHTA, CDR2 FQGNSA, per germline. Trimming removed 7 bases from V and 9 bases from J, with 24 bases in between. This CDR3 is CASTKRPDWSMAQYF. The CDR3 bases are TGTGCCAGCACCAAACGCCCGGACTGGAGTATGGCCCAGTACTTC.

This chain connects TRBV7-9 to TRBJ2-5; TRBD2 matches 10 bases. CDR3 length: 14 amino acids. Germline assignment: CDR1 SEHNR and CDR2 FQNEAQ (reference sequence). V shed 8 bases and J 4 bases; nucleotides not matched to a gene: 7. This chain's CDR3 is CASESGRDLETQYF. For the CDR3, the DNA is TGTGCCAGCGAAAGCGGGAGGGATTTAGAGACCCAGTACTTC.

The chain uses TRBV15 and TRBJ2-1, with 14 bases matching TRBD2. Trimming took 0 bases from V and 7 from J; bases not matched to a gene: 5. The CDR3 is 17 residues long. Germline lookup yields CDR1 LNHNV and CDR2 YYDKDF (reference sequence). This chain's CDR3 is CATSREPGLAGANEQFF. The CDR3 coding sequence is TGTGCCACCAGCAGAGAGCCGGGACTAGCGGGAGCTAATGAGCAGTTCTTC. Full variable domain (missing parts from reference TRBV15 and TRBJ2-1): DAMVIQNPRYQVTQFGKPVTLSCSQTLNHNVMYWYQQKSSQAPKLLFHYYDKDFNNEADTPDNFQSRRPNTSFCFLDIRSPGLGDTAMYLCATSREPGLAGANEQFFGPGTRLTVL.

Here the CDR3 DNA reads TGTGCCAGCAGAGAGGGACTAGCGGGAGTGTGGGAGCAGTACTTC. Translated: CASREGLAGVWEQYF. The chain joins TRBV7-2 to TRBJ2-7, with 14 bases that match TRBD2. Per the germline V gene, CDR1 is SGHTA and CDR2 is FQGNSA. The CDR3 runs 15 residues. The V and J ends lost 6 bases and 7 bases, in that order; junction bases with no gene match: 8.

Concerning this clone itself: Other DNA sequences in the same sample also yield this CDR3. The V and J genes are TRBV5-1 and TRBJ2-7; D is uncertain. Germline lookup yields CDR1 SGHRS and CDR2 YFSETQ. CDR3 length equals 15 residues. Trimming removed 0 bases from V and 0 bases from J, with 10 bases in between. CDR3 residues: CASSLGSGPSYEQYF. CDR3 DNA sequence: TGCGCCAGCAGCTTGGGGTCCGGGCCCTCCTACGAGCAGTACTTC.

The V gene is TRBV18, the J gene TRBJ2-1; D may be TRBD1 or TRBD2 (5 bases each). Deletions cut 6 bases from V and 4 bases from J, with 22 bases between. Germline V gene lookup returns CDR1 KGHSH and CDR2 LQKENI. CDR3 length equals 17 residues. The CDR3 nucleotides read TGTGCCAGCTCCCTAAAAGATACGGGACGGGGTTACAATGAGCAGTTCTTC. It codes for CASSLKDTGRGYNEQFF.

V usage is TRBV7-9 and J usage is TRBJ2-7; 7 bases match TRBD2. V shed 3 bases and J 0 bases; nucleotides not matched to a gene: 2. Germline loops: CDR1 SEHNR, CDR2 FQNEAQ (reference sequence). There are 14 residues in the CDR3. CDR3 sequence reads: CASSFLADSYEQYF. In DNA form, the CDR3 reads TGTGCCAGCAGCTTCCTAGCGGACTCCTACGAGCAGTACTTC.

The chain couples TRBV11-2 to TRBJ1-5, with 9 bases that match TRBD1. The germline CDR1 and CDR2 sequences are SGHAT and FQNNGV. The CDR3 contains 15 residues. Trimming cost V 5 bases and J 0 bases; bases outside gene matches: 2. CDR3 loop: CASSRDRDSNQPQHF. As DNA, the CDR3 is TGTGCCAGCAGCAGGGACAGGGATAGCAATCAGCCCCAGCATTTT.

This chain uses TRBV4-3 with TRBJ1-1, with 7 bases identical to TRBD1. Germline V gives CDR1 LGHNA, CDR2 YSLEER. Trimming took 3 bases from V and 5 from J; bases not matched to a gene: 9. This CDR3 region has 15 residues. The CDR3 coding sequence is TGCGCCAGCAGCCACCAGAACAGGGGTCAGACTGAAGCTTTCTTT. Amino acid sequence: CASSHQNRGQTEAFF.

This clone was observed once. The V gene is TRBV5-6, the J gene TRBJ2-3; perhaps TRBD1 as D (5 bases). V lost 7 bases and J 1 base, leaving 13 bases between the germline ends. The CDR3 spans 14 residues. The germline CDR1 and CDR2 sequences are SGHDT and YYEEEE. The CDR3 DNA sequence: TGTGCCAGCCGATTAGGGGCTGGCACAGATACGCAGTATTTT. Amino acids: CASRLGAGTDTQYF.